Listed below are T cell receptor beta chains from one sample, sequenced in a study of blood T cell repertoires in COVID-19. Assay: immunoSEQ multiplex PCR; the TCRdb copy retains only in-frame clones and omits some. In the table there are 150,000 or so clones, around 84% of which are singletons. Sequences were obtained from peripheral blood. Source of these receptors: a woman between 50 and 59 years old with acute or convalescent COVID-19. Each CDR3 is given with its conserved first and last residue. D genes are given only for firm matches. Where a row states a size, it is once, few, many or the class of an expanded clone; other rows omit it.

J,V,size,D,length,DNA,CDR3
TRBJ1-2,TRBV5-1,.,.,14,TGCGCCAGCAGCTTGGCCCCGAGAGACTATGGCTACACCTTC,CASSLAPRDYGYTF
TRBJ2-1,TRBV6-4,.,.,17,TGTGCCAGCAGTCCCACGACAAGGGGTGGCTCCTACAATGAGCAGTTCTTC,CASSPTTRGGSYNEQFF
TRBJ1-5,TRBV19,few,TRBD1,17,TGTGCCAGTAGTATAGACACAGGGGTCGTTTTTGATCAGCCCCAGCATTTT,CASSIDTGVVFDQPQHF
TRBJ2-5,TRBV7-9,.,TRBD2,13,TGTGCCAGCAGCTTAAGCGGGAGAGAGACCCAGTACTTC,CASSLSGRETQYF
TRBJ1-1,TRBV25-1,.,TRBD1,14,TGTGCCAGCACCCTACAGGGGATTTACACTGAAGCTTTCTTT,CASTLQGIYTEAFF
TRBJ1-3,TRBV4-3,.,.,15,TGCGCCAGCAGCCAAATGGGGGCATCTGGAAACACCATATATTTT,CASSQMGASGNTIYF
TRBJ1-6,TRBV30,once,.,11,TGTGCCTGGAGCCAGGGTTCACCCCTCCACTTT,CAWSQGSPLHF
TRBJ1-1,TRBV9,.,.,16,TGTGCCAGCAGCGCGATACAGGTGCGCTCCGGCACTGAAGCTTTCTTT,CASSAIQVRSGTEAFF
TRBJ1-1,TRBV19,.,.,16,TGTGCCAGTAGTACTCCCAGGGGACGAAAGAACACTGAAGCTTTCTTT,CASSTPRGRKNTEAFF
TRBJ2-7,TRBV5-6,.,.,14,TGTGCCAGCAGCTTTAGGCAGGGTGGCTACGAGCAGTACTTC,CASSFRQGGYEQYF
TRBJ2-5,TRBV5-1,.,.,15,TGCGCCAGCAGCTCTGCCAGCGCGGCGGTAGAGACCCAGTACTTC,CASSSASAAVETQYF
TRBJ2-5,TRBV29-1,.,TRBD2,13,TGCAGCGGGGGGGGTATGGGCAGAGAGACCCAGTACTTC,CSGGGMGRETQYF
TRBJ2-5,TRBV5-1,.,.,13,TGCGCCAGCAGCGCGGACAGCCAAGAGACCCAGTACTTC,CASSADSQETQYF
TRBJ1-3,TRBV19,.,.,14,TGTGCCAGTAGTGTCACAGGGTCTGGAAACACCATATATTTT,CASSVTGSGNTIYF
TRBJ2-3,TRBV10-1,.,.,12,TGCGCCAGCGGTTCCCCAGGAGATACGCAGTATTTT,CASGSPGDTQYF
TRBJ1-1,TRBV2,.,.,11,TGTGCCAGCACACAGAACACTGAAGCTTTCTTT,CASTQNTEAFF
TRBJ2-3,TRBV28,.,TRBD1,17,TGTGCCAGCAGTTCCCCTGGCAGGGGGTTCGGCACAGATACGCAGTATTTT,CASSSPGRGFGTDTQYF
TRBJ2-1,TRBV5-1,.,TRBD2,13,TGCGCCAGCAGCATACGGACTAGAGGTGAGCAGTTCTTC,CASSIRTRGEQFF
TRBJ2-5,TRBV14,few,.,16,TGTGCCAGCAGCCGACTTAGAGGGCAGGTCCAAGAGACCCAGTACTTC,CASSRLRGQVQETQYF